The 29 T cell receptor beta chains reported below all come from one sample, sequenced in a study of response to subunit inactivated influenza vaccine. MiXCR was run by TCRdb on the RT-PCR reads, yielding one entry per CDR3 protein. The table lists 500,000 or so distinct CDR3 sequences, 10% to 11% of them singletons, with about 12% in the top ten. The material was PBMCs from blood, obtained 40 to 50 days after vaccination. The source is a man aged 50 to 59 who received an inactivated influenza vaccine.

The chain recombines TRBV5-1 with TRBJ2-5, with D perhaps TRBD1 (5 bases). Germline lookup yields CDR1 SGHRS and CDR2 YFSETQ. CDR3 length equals 13 residues. Deletions cut 1 base from V and 5 bases from J, with 9 bases between. The CDR3 loop reads CASSLRQLETQYF. CDR3 coding DNA: TGCGCCAGCAGCTTGCGACAGTTGGAGACCCAGTACTTC.

V is TRBV3-1 and J is TRBJ2-7, with TRBD1 matching 8 bases. This CDR3 spans 15 amino acids. Germline trimming cut 0 bases from V and 3 bases from J; bases unmatched to any gene: 4. In germline, CDR1 is LGHDT, CDR2 YNNKEL (reference sequence). The CDR3 coding sequence is TGTGCCAGCAGCCAAGATCCAGGGGGCATCTACGAGCAGTACTTC. Encoded protein: CASSQDPGGIYEQYF.

This clonotype has just a few counts. A much larger clone lies a single base off, so this may be a read error. This chain connects TRBV10-3 to TRBJ1-6; possible D gene TRBD1, 5 bases. V was trimmed by 2 bases and J by 5 bases, leaving 7 bases between them. This CDR3 has 14 residues. The germline V gene encodes CDR1 ENHRY and CDR2 SYGVKD. In nucleotides, the CDR3 is TGTGCCATCAGTGAGGCGGGGGATAATTCACCCCTCCACTTT. As protein: CAISEAGDNSPLHF.

The chain links TRBV5-1 to TRBJ2-3; D ambiguous. Germline-derived CDR1 and CDR2 are SGHRS and YFSETQ. The CDR3 spans 16 residues. V shed 2 bases and J shed 0 bases, with 13 bases lying between them. In DNA form, the CDR3 reads TGCGCCAGCAGCTTCATGGTAACTTCTAGCACAGATACGCAGTATTTT. Translation gives CASSFMVTSSTDTQYF.

This clonotype was picked up many times. V usage is TRBV28 and J usage is TRBJ2-7; 8 nucleotides match TRBD2. Germline-derived CDR1 and CDR2 are MDHEN and SYDVKM. V lost 3 bases to trimming and J lost 3 bases; unmatched junction nucleotides: 10. The CDR3 runs 16 residues. CDR3 DNA: TGTGCCAGCAGTTTTTCTGCTAGCGGGTTACTCTACGAGCAGTACTTC. Its protein is CASSFSASGLLYEQYF.

This chain joins TRBV6-5 and TRBJ1-5; D gene uncertain. The germline V gene encodes CDR1 MNHEY and CDR2 SVGAGI. CDR3 length: 12 amino acids. Trimming removed 6 bases at V and 6 bases at J, with 9 bases between. CDR3 in DNA: TGTGCCAGCAGCAACCGGGGTCAGCCCCAGCATTTT. This encodes CASSNRGQPQHF.

This clonotype was seen more than once but under ten times. The chain recombines TRBV20-1 with TRBJ2-2, with 7 bases that match TRBD1. The CDR3 has 16 residues. Germline CDR1 and CDR2: DFQATT and SNEGSKA (reference sequence). Unmatched junction bases numbered 11, after V lost 2 bases and J lost 5 bases. In nucleotides, the CDR3 is TGCAGTGCTAGAACCCCGACAGGGTCGGGGACCGGGGAGCTGTTTTTT. Protein sequence: CSARTPTGSGTGELFF.

This clonotype was observed a handful of times. V and J are TRBV20-1 and TRBJ2-4; D is uncertain. The V end lost 3 bases, the J end lost 8 bases, and 11 bases lay between the germline ends. The CDR3 totals 12 residues. The germline V gene encodes CDR1 DFQATT and CDR2 SNEGSKA (reference sequence). In DNA, the CDR3 is TGCAGTGCTAGCGTCAGTCGGGACATTCAGTACTTC. Its translation: CSASVSRDIQYF.

In its sample, this clonotype was seen a few times. The chain is built from TRBV3-1 and TRBJ1-1, with unresolved D. Per germline, CDR1 LGHDT and CDR2 YNNKEL (reference sequence). The V end was cut by 0 bases, the J end by 10 bases, with 12 bases between. The CDR3 spans 13 residues. The CDR3 here is CASSQDAGYGAFF. CDR3 sequence (DNA): TGTGCCAGCAGCCAAGACGCGGGTTATGGAGCTTTCTTT. The variable domain in full, with the rest retrieved from reference TRBV3-1 and TRBJ1-1, is DTAVSQTPKYLVTQMGNDKSIKCEQNLGHDTMYWYKQDSKKFLKIMFSYNNKELIINETVPNRFSPKSPDKAHLNLHINSLELGDSAVYFCASSQDAGYGAFFGQGTRLTVV.

This clonotype has at least ten counts. The V and J genes are TRBV27 and TRBJ2-5; 10 bases match TRBD2. V dropped 5 bases and J dropped 2; count of bases not matched to a gene: 5. There are 15 residues in the CDR3. CDR1 is MNHEY, CDR2 SMNVEV, per germline (reference sequence). CDR3 DNA sequence: TGTGCCAGCAGTATCTCACTAGCGGGGCAAGAGACCCAGTACTTC. Its protein is CASSISLAGQETQYF.

In its sample, this clonotype was seen many times. The chain couples TRBV6-6 to TRBJ1-5, with no clear D. The CDR3 runs to 12 residues. The ends were cut back, 6 bases at V and 6 bases at J, with 9 bases in the middle. The germline CDR1 and CDR2 sequences are MNHNY and SVGAGI (reference sequence). The CDR3 DNA follows: TGTGCCAGCAGCCCCAGCGGTCAGCCCCAGCATTTT. It codes for CASSPSGQPQHF.

The chain has TRBV6-6 and TRBJ2-7; D is unresolved. Germline CDR1 is MNHNY and CDR2 is SVGAGI (reference sequence). V was pared by 6 bases and J by 5 bases, with 17 bases between. The CDR3 sequence is 14 residues long. The CDR3 coding sequence is TGTGCCAGCAGACAAAACACGAACCGGCACGAGCAGTACTTC. Protein product: CASRQNTNRHEQYF.

The table lists this clonotype with many counts. The rearrangement links TRBV6-2 or TRBV6-3 to TRBJ2-7; D unclear. Looked up from germline, CDR1 is MNHEY and CDR2 is SVGEGT. The CDR3 has 13 amino acids. V was pared by 7 bases and J by 0 bases, with 10 bases between. The CDR3 here is CASKYSSSYEQYF. The DNA for the CDR3 is TGTGCCAGCAAATACTCGAGCTCCTACGAGCAGTACTTC.

This clonotype was picked up many times. The rearrangement links TRBV5-1 to TRBJ2-1; 13 nucleotides line up with TRBD2. This CDR3 has 15 residues. Germline CDR1 and CDR2: SGHRS and YFSETQ. The V segment lost 4 bases and the J segment 9 bases; nucleotides outside the gene matches: 7. The CDR3 DNA reads TGCGCCAGCAGCGGGACTAGCGGGGCAATGGGTGAGCAGTTCTTC. Protein product: CASSGTSGAMGEQFF. Filled out from reference TRBV5-1 and TRBJ2-1, the complete variable domain reads KAGVTQTPRYLIKTRGQQVTLSCSPISGHRSVSWYQQTPGQGLQFLFEYFSETQRNKGNFPGRFSGRQFSNSRSEMNVSTLELGDSALYLCASSGTSGAMGEQFFGPGTRLTVL.

This clonotype was detected ten times or more. This chain connects TRBV20-1 to TRBJ1-2; D is unresolved. With 3 bases removed from V and 5 bases from J, the gap between germline ends came to 19 bases. CDR1 DFQATT and CDR2 SNEGSKA come from the germline V gene (reference sequence). This CDR3 contains 15 residues. CDR3 DNA sequence: TGCAGTGCTAGTCCCCCGGGCCGGGGAGAGTATGGCTACACCTTC. It is translated as CSASPPGRGEYGYTF.

This chain joins TRBV4-2 and TRBJ2-7; the match to TRBD2 covers 12 bases. Germline V gene lookup returns CDR1 LGHNA and CDR2 YNFKEQ. V shed 2 bases and J 2 bases; nucleotides not matched to a gene: 13. The CDR3 is 19 amino acids. The CDR3 DNA follows: TGTGCCAGCAGCCAAAACCCAGGACTAGCGGGAAATAAGGCCTACGAGCAGTACTTC. Amino acid sequence: CASSQNPGLAGNKAYEQYF.

This clonotype came up a few times. V usage is TRBV10-3 and J usage is TRBJ2-7; D unresolved. The germline V gene encodes CDR1 ENHRY and CDR2 SYGVKD. V was clipped by 3 bases and J by 0 bases, with 12 bases between them. The CDR3 runs 15 residues. For the CDR3, the DNA is TGTGCCATCAGTGAAGGATTGCCTAGCTCCTACGAGCAGTACTTC. Residues: CAISEGLPSSYEQYF.

This clonotype was seen a handful of times. The chain uses TRBV29-1 and TRBJ1-1; TRBD1 matches 8 bases. Germline V gene sequence: CDR1 SQVTM, CDR2 ANQGSEA. This CDR3 spans 13 amino acids. V dropped 5 bases and J dropped 4; count of bases not matched to a gene: 6. The CDR3 spells CSVRTGGSTEAFF. As DNA, the CDR3 is TGCAGCGTTAGAACAGGGGGTAGCACTGAAGCTTTCTTT.

This chain links TRBV7-2 with TRBJ2-1; D perhaps matches TRBD2 (6 bases). Germline V lookup: CDR1 SGHTA, CDR2 FQGNSA. This CDR3 contains 14 residues. Trimming stripped 5 bases from V and 5 bases from J, with 13 bases between. CDR3 bases: TGTGCCAGCAGCACCCTCGGGACTCACAATGAGCAGTTCTTC. Translating gives CASSTLGTHNEQFF.

This clonotype was counted between two and nine times. The gene calls are TRBV5-1 and TRBJ2-2; D gene uncertain. The CDR3 is 13 amino acids. Deletions cut 8 bases from V and 2 bases from J, with 10 bases between. Germline CDR1 SGHRS, CDR2 YFSETQ. The CDR3 loop is CASTMLNTGELFF. In DNA, the CDR3 is TGCGCCAGTACAATGTTAAACACCGGGGAGCTGTTTTTT.

This clonotype was detected ten times or more. The chain employs TRBV2 and TRBJ2-7, with D perhaps matching TRBD2 (5 bases). V lost 6 bases, J lost 2 bases, and 14 bases lay in between. This CDR3 has 14 residues. Germline values: CDR1 SNHLY, CDR2 FYNNEI. Here the CDR3 DNA reads TGTGCCAGCAGATTCGCGGGTTATGCCTACGAGCAGTACTTC. Encoded protein: CASRFAGYAYEQYF.

There are a few counts of this clonotype. The CDR3 reads CASSKGQHNEQFF. CDR3 bases: TGTGCCAGCAGTAAGGGACAGCACAATGAGCAGTTCTTC. The chain links TRBV6-2 or TRBV6-3 to TRBJ2-1; 7 bases align to TRBD1. CDR3 size: 13 residues. The ends lost 5 bases at V and 5 bases at J; junction bases unmatched: 3. From germline, CDR1 is MNHEY and CDR2 SVGEGT.

This CDR3 reads CASRKQGVFSGGTDTQYF. CDR3 coding DNA: TGTGCCAGCAGAAAACAGGGGGTCTTCTCTGGCGGCACAGATACGCAGTATTTT. The rearrangement links TRBV11-1 to TRBJ2-3, with TRBD1 matching 8 bases. J lost 1 base, V lost 6 bases, and 15 bases had no gene match. Germline V gene data show CDR1 as SGHAT and CDR2 as FQDESV (reference sequence). The length of the CDR3 is 18 residues. Full variable domain (outside the CDR3, taken from reference TRBV11-1 and TRBJ2-3): EAEVAQSPRYKITEKSQAVAFWCDPISGHATLYWYRQILGQGPELLVQFQDESVVDDSQLPKDRFSAERLKGVDSTLKIQPAELGDSAMYLCASRKQGVFSGGTDTQYFGPGTRLTVL.

This clonotype was counted only a few times. The rearrangement uses TRBV5-1 and TRBJ2-7; D may be TRBD1 or TRBD2 (6 bases each). Germline V gives CDR1 SGHRS, CDR2 YFSETQ. Trimming stripped 4 bases from V and 5 bases from J, with 16 bases between. This CDR3 has 14 residues. CDR3 DNA: TGCGCCAGCAGCCGAGATATGGGGGGCGACGAGCAGTACTTC. This codes for CASSRDMGGDEQYF.

Many counts were recorded for this clonotype. The genes are TRBV20-1 and TRBJ2-3; 7 bases agree with TRBD1. The CDR3 extends over 14 amino acids. The junction had 4 bases not matched to a gene; V was cut back by 4 bases and J by 0 bases. Germline-derived CDR1 and CDR2 are DFQATT and SNEGSKA (reference sequence). CDR3 protein: CSANRGPSTDTQYF. The CDR3 DNA follows: TGCAGTGCTAACAGGGGACCAAGCACAGATACGCAGTATTTT.

This clonotype was detected only a few times. The chain employs TRBV20-1 and TRBJ2-1; TRBD2 matches at 7 bases. The CDR3 consists of 14 residues. With V trimmed by 5 bases and J by 9 bases, 13 bases remained unmatched. Germline V gene data show CDR1 as DFQATT and CDR2 as SNEGSKA (reference sequence). CDR3 residues: CSAHLGGRSREQFF. CDR3 nucleotides: TGCAGTGCTCATCTCGGCGGGAGATCGCGTGAGCAGTTCTTC.

The sample holds many counts of this clonotype. V gene TRBV5-1 combines with J gene TRBJ2-5; D is possibly TRBD1 (6 bases). Germline V lookup: CDR1 SGHRS, CDR2 YFSETQ. V was cut by 5 bases and J by 0 bases, with 11 bases left in between. The CDR3 totals 14 residues. Here the CDR3 reads CASSRDKDQETQYF. In DNA form, the CDR3 reads TGCGCCAGCAGTAGGGACAAAGACCAAGAGACCCAGTACTTC. The complete variable domain, with remaining parts taken from reference TRBV5-1 and TRBJ2-5, reads KAGVTQTPRYLIKTRGQQVTLSCSPISGHRSVSWYQQTPGQGLQFLFEYFSETQRNKGNFPGRFSGRQFSNSRSEMNVSTLELGDSALYLCASSRDKDQETQYFGPGTRLLVL.

The chain links TRBV7-3 to TRBJ2-3; TRBD2 agrees at 10 bases. Germline V gives CDR1 SGHTA, CDR2 FQGTGA. CDR3 length: 17 amino acids. Unmatched junction bases numbered 7, after V lost 0 bases and J lost 4 bases. CDR3 in amino acids: CASSLTLSSGRADTQYF. In DNA, the CDR3 is TGTGCCAGCAGCTTAACTCTTTCTAGCGGGAGAGCAGATACGCAGTATTTT.

The sample holds a few counts of this clonotype. This chain uses TRBV7-6 with TRBJ2-7; a possible D gene is TRBD1 (6 bases). Germline values: CDR1 SGHVS, CDR2 FNYEAQ. The V gene lost 5 bases and the J gene lost 4 bases, with 12 bases spanning the gap. The CDR3 covers 13 residues. CDR3 sequence: CASSAAQGYEQYF. CDR3 in DNA: TGTGCCAGCAGCGCGGCCCAGGGGTACGAGCAGTACTTC.